This TCR beta chain was sequenced in a study of shared clonotypes between healthy human individuals (dated by TCRdb to 2020 to 2021). Regarding the research as a whole: A few men and a couple of women, aged 18 to 49 years, made up the cohort. Blood TCR repertoires of about five healthy adults were deeply sequenced to estimate repertoire size and the extent of clonotype sharing between individuals. For each donor, CD4 naive and CD4 memory were each given three plates, CD8 naive was given two plates, and CD8 memory was given one plate. Per donor, leukapheresis produced somewhere between about 0.94 and 8.9 billion PBMCs. To increase sequencing depth and limit assay-specific biases, TCR repertoire library preparation and sequencing were carried out by different laboratories using diverse techniques.

CDR1 and CDR2, looked up from the germline V gene, are SGHTA and FQGTGA. The CDR3 holds 13 amino acids from the cysteine to the phenylalanine. Just CDR3 DNA is preserved here, 39 bases in frame from base 1. At the junction V is shortened by 1 base and J by 14 bases, with 15 bases in between. TCR CDR3 regions were amplified from genomic DNA by multiplex PCR using the deep immunoSEQ assay. Extracted genomic DNA from each cell subset was spread evenly across all wells of several immunoSEQ 96-well plates, with each plate serving as a replicate. For sorted subsets, roughly 0.2 ug genomic DNA, equal to tens of thousands of T cell genomes, was loaded into each replicate PCR. The purified libraries were quantified using a Qubit 3.0 fluorometer, sized with a Bioanalyzer 2100, and then quantified again using the KAPA Library Quantification kit. Each immunoSEQ 96-well plate was sequenced on its own single-read 150-cycle Illumina NextSeq 550 flow cell. The original methods were these. Because the immunoSEQ output held only junctional sequences and lacked quality scores, the filtering could not match the filtering applied to full-length reads. Sequences were annotated with PyIR, a Python wrapper for IgBLAST v1.9, and V/J genes and CDR3 were assigned using IMGT germline references. Reads with weak V/J assignments (E-value above 1e-6), missing CDR3, stop codons, out-of-frame junctions, or ambiguous translated residues were removed. V3J clonotypes were defined as sequences sharing an identical inferred V gene, J gene, and CDR3 amino acid sequence. Percentage overlap between repertoires was calculated by dividing the number of shared unique clonotypes by the size of the smaller repertoire. RTK rarefaction, the Chao1 estimator, and Recon v2.1 estimates of unobserved clonotypes were used to assess repertoire richness. Generation probabilities for all TCRbeta clonotypes obtained by the gDNA method from a few donors were computed using OLGA. TCRdb retrieved this table from immuneACCESS and kept in-frame rearrangements only. Not all clones are present; in checked studies, unresolved V genes account for under half, and no reason is known for the remainder. For V, J and clone size, that table is used; D and trimming come from the DNA. This sample gives over 2 million clones in total; around 92% of them show up just once. The ten largest make up approximately 0.4% of the sample.

Donors were healthy HIV-negative adults with no recently reported acute infections or vaccinations. Only Caucasian adults living in Nashville, Tennessee, USA were represented among the donors. CD4+ T cells were enriched through magnetic negative selection, after which naive cells were positively selected on CD45RA and the remaining negative fraction served as the memory subset. Blood was collected by leukapheresis, and PBMCs were isolated by Ficoll-Histopaque density gradient centrifugation and then cryopreserved in liquid nitrogen vapor phase. Analytical flow cytometry was used to check the purity and quantity of each magnetically sorted T cell population. Each sorted fraction had its genomic DNA isolated and then quantified by UV absorbance on a Nanodrop 2000c. Comments on this clone: Its antigen is not yet known. Base qualities are not recorded, but no much larger clone differs from it by a single base.

What the study reported, not specific to this receptor: Clonotypes shared by all four sorted-subset donors showed higher generation probabilities than non-shared clonotypes. Pairwise subsampling indicated that sequencing depth was expected to affect the degree of clonotype sharing among donors. Naive subsets generally had larger estimated clonotype richness than memory subsets. Rarefaction of sorted-subset datasets indicated incomplete sequencing despite the large sequencing depth. Sampling was restricted to blood, and TCR repertoires in tissue are likely to differ from TCR repertoires in blood. Approximately 4.8% of naive CD4, more than 3% of naive CD8, 2.3% of memory CD4, and about 0.4% of memory CD8 clonotypes were shared across several donors. Because the study included a small number of donors, the genetic and exposure-history diversity represented was limited.

This clonotype was obtained from a man aged 18 to 30 in good health. Some clones in this sample may be carry-over from other donors' samples. This sequence uses TRBV7-3 and TRBJ2-1; the D gene is unclear. Source material: naive CD4+ T cells from PBMCs. The meaning of the sample's cell subset or site label: CD45RA+ positively selected. The nucleotides are TGTGCCAGCAGCTTAAGCCCCGATGGCTGGAAGTTCTTC. Translation gives CASSLSPDGWKFF.